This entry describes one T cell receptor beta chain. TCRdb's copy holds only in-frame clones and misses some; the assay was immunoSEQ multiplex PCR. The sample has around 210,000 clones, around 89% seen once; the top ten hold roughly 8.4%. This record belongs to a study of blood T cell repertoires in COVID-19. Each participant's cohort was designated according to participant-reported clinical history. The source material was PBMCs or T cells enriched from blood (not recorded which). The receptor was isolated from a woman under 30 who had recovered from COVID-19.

The CDR3, as DNA: TGTGCCAGCAGGGCGGTGACCGGGGAGCTGTTTTTT. Amino acid sequence: CASRAVTGELFF. This chain links TRBV12-3 or TRBV12-4 with TRBJ2-2; D gene ambiguous. V shed 6 bases and J shed 5 bases, with 7 bases lying between them. This CDR3 comprises 12 residues.